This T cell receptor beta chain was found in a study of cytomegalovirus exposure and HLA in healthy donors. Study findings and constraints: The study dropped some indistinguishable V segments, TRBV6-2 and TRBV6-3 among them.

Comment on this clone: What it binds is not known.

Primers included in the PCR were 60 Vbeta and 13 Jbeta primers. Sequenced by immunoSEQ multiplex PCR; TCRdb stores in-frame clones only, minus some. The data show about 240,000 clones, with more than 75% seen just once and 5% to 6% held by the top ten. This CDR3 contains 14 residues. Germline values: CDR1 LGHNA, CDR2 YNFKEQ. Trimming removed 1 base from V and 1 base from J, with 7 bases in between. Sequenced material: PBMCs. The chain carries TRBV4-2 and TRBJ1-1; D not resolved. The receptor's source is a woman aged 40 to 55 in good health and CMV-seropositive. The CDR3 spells CASSQVSENTEAFF. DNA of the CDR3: TGTGCCAGCAGCCAAGTGAGTGAGAACACTGAAGCTTTCTTT.